This TCR beta chain emerged from a study of T cells after yellow fever vaccination. This clonotype was seen only a few times. Template switching by 5'RACE produced TCR cDNA, adding a universal primer site and UMIs. One entry per CDR3 protein, called by TCRdb with MiXCR from the 5' RACE reads. This table holds 620,000 or so distinct CDR3 sequences, around a sixth found once. The clonotype was recovered from a man aged 18-30 years who received the YFV17D yellow fever vaccine. The sample was PBMCs, taken 5 to 6 days after the first yellow fever vaccination.

The CDR3 sequence is CASSFRTSGGPTYNEQFF. The DNA for the CDR3 is TGCGCCAGCAGCTTCCGGACTAGCGGGGGGCCCACGTACAATGAGCAGTTCTTC. The chain couples TRBV5-1 to TRBJ2-1, with 14 positions matching TRBD2. The germline CDR1 and CDR2 sequences are SGHRS and YFSETQ. The J segment lost 4 bases and the V segment lost 2 bases, leaving 8 bases of the junction unmatched. The CDR3 runs to 18 residues.